The 30 T cell receptor beta chains below all came from one sample that was sequenced in a study of T cells in Graves' hyperthyroidism and ophthalmopathy. The TCR beta CDR3 regions underwent amplification using RNA transcripts as the source. HTBI primers were the set used in a first-round RT-PCR of the TCR CDR3. TCRdb reanalysed the multiplex PCR reads using MiXCR and keeps one entry per CDR3 protein. Counted here are about 400,000 distinct CDR3 sequences, roughly 15% occurring once; the ten biggest clones make up approximately 13%. The sequencing sample was made of blood. The receptors shown here come from a man aged 18 to 29 with Graves' ophthalmopathy.

This clonotype was recorded many times. The chain recombines TRBV12-3 or TRBV12-4 with TRBJ1-1; D possibly corresponds to TRBD1 (5 bases). The germline V and J ends were trimmed by 7 bases and 10 bases, with 16 bases remaining between them. This CDR3 spans 12 amino acids. The CDR3 region has the DNA TGTGCCAGCACATACGCAGGGTCCGGAGCTTTCTTT. This codes for CASTYAGSGAFF.

This clonotype has a handful of counts. CDR3 DNA: TGTGCCAGCAGTTACACCTGGGATAATAATTCACCCCTCCACTTT. Translated: CASSYTWDNNSPLHF. The chain employs TRBV6-6 and TRBJ1-6; the D is unclear. CDR3 length equals 15 residues. Germline CDR1 MNHNY, CDR2 SVGAGI (reference sequence). V shed 2 bases and J shed 5 bases, with 10 bases lying between them.

In this sample, this clonotype turned up many times. This chain joins TRBV7-9 and TRBJ2-7; 7 nucleotides line up with TRBD1. CDR1 is SEHNR and CDR2 is FQNEAQ in the germline V gene (reference sequence). The length of the CDR3 is 13 residues. J was trimmed by 2 bases and V by 4 bases; bases with no gene match: 2. The CDR3 reads CASSYGTAYEQYF. In DNA form, the CDR3 reads TGTGCCAGCAGCTACGGGACAGCCTACGAGCAGTACTTC.

The table lists this clonotype with a few counts. The chain employs TRBV14 and TRBJ2-7; the match to TRBD2 covers 13 bases. The trim removed 3 bases at V and 12 bases at J, leaving 2 bases unmatched. The CDR3 is 12 residues long. Germline V lookup: CDR1 SGHDN, CDR2 FVKESK. The CDR3 reads CASSQGLAGLYF. In nucleotides, the CDR3 is TGTGCCAGCAGCCAGGGACTAGCGGGGCTGTACTTC.

This clonotype appeared many times. The chain is built from TRBV9 and TRBJ1-2; D perhaps matches TRBD1 (5 bases). This CDR3 is built from 16 residues. Trimming pared 4 bases from V and 6 bases from J, leaving 22 bases between. CDR1 SGDLS and CDR2 YYNGEE come from the germline V gene. The CDR3 sequence: CASSHDGQVKKDGYTF. CDR3 DNA sequence: TGTGCCAGCAGCCATGATGGACAAGTTAAGAAGGATGGCTACACCTTC.

Note on this clonotype: With a much larger clone just one base away, this may be a read error. This chain joins TRBV6-1 and TRBJ1-1; D gene unclear. The CDR3 is 12 residues long. Germline CDR1 is MNHNS and CDR2 is SASEGT. DNA of the CDR3: TGTGCCGGCAGTCGCGGGAGCACTGAAGCTTTCTTT. It is translated as CAGSRGSTEAFF.

This chain links TRBV20-1 with TRBJ2-5; D uncertain. V was trimmed by 0 bases and J by 7 bases, leaving 12 bases between them. Germline V gene lookup returns CDR1 DFQATT and CDR2 SNEGSKA (reference sequence). The CDR3 totals 13 residues. The CDR3 DNA reads as TGCAGTGCTAGAGATCCCACCCCGGGGACCCAGTACTTC. The encoded protein is CSARDPTPGTQYF.

This clonotype was observed a handful of times. The J gene is TRBJ1-1, the V gene TRBV11-2; D remains ambiguous. The CDR3 has 13 residues. The ends were cut back, 2 bases at V and 3 bases at J, with 7 bases in the middle. Germline V lookup: CDR1 SGHAT, CDR2 FQNNGV. The CDR3 nucleotides are TGTGCCAGCAGCTTACACTCCGACACTGAAGCTTTCTTT. Translated, it gives CASSLHSDTEAFF.

On this clonotype: A single base separates this from a much larger clone, so it may be a read error. The chain joins TRBV12-3 or TRBV12-4 to TRBJ2-2, with 9 positions matching TRBD1. The CDR3 is 16 residues long. The CDR3 here is CASSSYRGLGTGELLF. CDR3 sequence (DNA): TGTGCCAGCAGTTCCTACAGGGGGCTCGGCACCGGGGAGCTGCTTTTT.

V is TRBV12-3 or TRBV12-4 and J is TRBJ2-7, with TRBD2 identical over 14 bases. There are 17 residues in the CDR3. J was trimmed by 7 bases and V by 4 bases; bases with no gene match: 12. CDR3 coding DNA: TGTGCCAGCAGTTCCCCGGGACTAGCGGGGGCGGCCCGTGAGCAGTACTTC. This gives the protein CASSSPGLAGAAREQYF.

The rearrangement links TRBV5-6 to TRBJ1-5, with no clear D. Germline-derived CDR1 and CDR2 are SGHDT and YYEEEE. This CDR3 is 16 amino acids long. V was pared by 2 bases and J by 1 base, with 13 bases between. DNA for the CDR3: TGTGCCAGCAGCTTTTCACGTAGGGAGAGCAATCAGCCCCAGCATTTT. Translating gives CASSFSRRESNQPQHF.

There are a few counts of this clonotype. V is TRBV7-9 and J is TRBJ2-1, with TRBD2 matching over 8 bases. Germline CDR1 reads SEHNR; CDR2 reads FQNEAQ (reference sequence). The CDR3 has 16 residues. With 3 bases clipped from V and 5 bases from J, the junction kept 9 bases outside the gene matches. Here the CDR3 reads CASSFHGGAPHNEQFF. DNA for the CDR3: TGTGCCAGCAGCTTCCACGGGGGGGCTCCCCACAATGAGCAGTTCTTC.

Ten or more counts support this clonotype. The J gene is TRBJ2-5, the V gene TRBV7-2; D is unclear. Germline V gives CDR1 SGHTA, CDR2 FQGNSA. Trimming pared 5 bases from V and 5 bases from J, leaving 21 bases between. CDR3 length: 16 residues. The CDR3 region is CASSLGQANQWETQYF. CDR3 sequence (DNA): TGTGCCAGCAGCCTGGGCCAGGCTAATCAGTGGGAGACCCAGTACTTC. The complete variable domain, with remaining parts taken from reference TRBV7-2 and TRBJ2-5, reads GAGVSQSPSNKVTEKGKDVELRCDPISGHTALYWYRQSLGQGLEFLIYFQGNSAPDKSGLPSDRFSAERTGGSVSTLTIQRTQQEDSAVYLCASSLGQANQWETQYFGPGTRLLVL.

The chain combines TRBV4-1 with TRBJ2-5; TRBD2 matches at 9 bases. The CDR3 has 17 amino acids. Per germline, CDR1 MGHRA and CDR2 YSYEKL. J gave up 3 bases and V 4 bases, and 12 bases lay outside the gene matches. The CDR3 sequence is CASSRTGASGAKETQYF. CDR3 nucleotide sequence: TGCGCCAGCAGCCGGACTGGGGCTAGCGGGGCCAAAGAGACCCAGTACTTC.

The table lists this clonotype with a few counts. The CDR3 nucleotides are TGCAGTGCTAGACCTAGCGGGAGGTCCTACAATGAGCAGTTCTTC. Its protein is CSARPSGRSYNEQFF. This chain connects TRBV20-1 to TRBJ2-1, with 11 bases lining up with TRBD2. The CDR3 extends over 15 amino acids. V dropped 2 bases and J dropped 1; count of bases not matched to a gene: 1. CDR1 DFQATT and CDR2 SNEGSKA come from the germline V gene (reference sequence).

This clonotype has ten or more counts. The chain employs TRBV2 and TRBJ2-7, with a weak D call TRBD2 (5 bases). With 2 bases removed from V and 2 bases from J, the gap between germline ends came to 13 bases. Germline V gene lookup returns CDR1 SNHLY and CDR2 FYNNEI. CDR3 length equals 15 residues. CDR3 loop: CASSERGILPYEQYF. CDR3 nucleotide sequence: TGTGCCAGCAGTGAAAGAGGGATCCTTCCCTACGAGCAGTACTTC.

V is TRBV20-1 and J is TRBJ2-7; D might be TRBD2 (6 bases). CDR1 and CDR2 (germline): DFQATT, SNEGSKA (reference sequence). The CDR3 sequence is 13 residues long. Trimming removed 5 bases at V and 3 bases at J, with 14 bases between. CDR3 nucleotide sequence: TGCAGTGCTCCGGGACTTAGGAGCTACGAGCAGTACTTC. It codes for CSAPGLRSYEQYF.

This clonotype has a handful of counts. The V and J genes are TRBV10-3 and TRBJ1-6; 7 bases fit TRBD1. J was trimmed by 6 bases and V by 7 bases; bases with no gene match: 6. The length of the CDR3 is 14 residues. Germline CDR1 is ENHRY and CDR2 is SYGVKD. In DNA form, the CDR3 reads TGTGCCATCACAGGGGACAGCACTAATTCACCCCTCCACTTT. Amino acid sequence: CAITGDSTNSPLHF.

The chain joins TRBV7-9 to TRBJ1-2; no firm D call. The germline V gene has CDR1 SEHNR and CDR2 FQNEAQ (reference sequence). Trimming stripped 5 bases from V and 4 bases from J, with 17 bases between. CDR3 length: 15 amino acids. The DNA for the CDR3 is TGTGCCAGCAGCCCACCCATCAGTCTGGGCTATGGCTACACCTTC. It yields the protein CASSPPISLGYGYTF. Full variable domain (outside the CDR3, taken from reference TRBV7-9 and TRBJ1-2): DTGVSQNPRHKITKRGQNVTFRCDPISEHNRLYWYRQTLGQGPEFLTYFQNEAQLEKSRLLSDRFSAERPKGSFSTLEIQRTEQGDSAMYLCASSPPISLGYGYTFGSGTRLTVV.

This clonotype was detected a few times. This chain connects TRBV4-1 to TRBJ2-2; 13 bases agree with TRBD2. Germline V gene data show CDR1 as MGHRA and CDR2 as YSYEKL. This CDR3 comprises 18 residues. Trimming took 1 base from V and 5 from J; bases not matched to a gene: 7. CDR3 loop: CASSQATSGGVMTGELFF. CDR3 in DNA: TGCGCCAGCAGCCAAGCAACTAGCGGGGGGGTTATGACCGGGGAGCTGTTTTTT.

This chain links TRBV4-1 with TRBJ2-5, with 8 bases aligning to TRBD1. Trimming took 4 bases from V and 5 from J; bases not matched to a gene: 6. The CDR3 runs to 14 residues. The germline gives CDR1 MGHRA, CDR2 YSYEKL. CDR3 loop: CASSRDRDRETQYF. The CDR3, as DNA: TGCGCCAGCAGCCGAGACAGGGACAGGGAGACCCAGTACTTC.

There are many counts of this clonotype. The chain has TRBV11-3 and TRBJ2-7; 12 bases agree with TRBD2. The germline gives CDR1 SGHNT, CDR2 YENEEA. Trimming took 4 bases from V and 6 from J; bases not matched to a gene: 4. CDR3 size: 14 residues. The CDR3, as DNA: TGTGCCAGCAGCTCTCTAGCGGGGGGGCGCGAGCAGTACTTC. Amino acid sequence: CASSSLAGGREQYF.

This clonotype was recorded many times. The chain has TRBV18 and TRBJ1-2, with 8 bases that match TRBD1. The V gene's germline CDR1 is KGHSH and CDR2 LQKENI. The ends lost 3 bases at V and 2 bases at J; junction bases unmatched: 11. This CDR3 has 17 amino acids. The CDR3 bases are TGTGCCAGCTCACCTCGACAGGGGCATTCTACCAACTATGGCTACACCTTC. Protein: CASSPRQGHSTNYGYTF.

At least ten counts were recorded for this clonotype. The chain carries TRBV27 and TRBJ2-7; 8 bases agree with TRBD1. Germline CDR1 is MNHEY and CDR2 is SMNVEV (reference sequence). This CDR3 is built from 15 residues. Losses at the gene ends were 6 bases for V and 6 bases for J; bases not matched to a gene: 13. CDR3 in DNA: TGTGCCAGCAGGGGGATAGGGACAGGAGTCCTCGAGCAGTACTTC. Residues: CASRGIGTGVLEQYF.

This clonotype occurred many times. J is TRBJ2-7 and V is TRBV6-1; TRBD1 aligns across 8 bases. Unmatched junction bases numbered 8, after V lost 6 bases and J lost 1 base. Germline CDR1 reads MNHNS; CDR2 reads SASEGT. This CDR3 is built from 15 residues. The CDR3 loop is CASSGDRINSYEQYF. The DNA of the CDR3 is TGTGCCAGCAGCGGGGACAGGATTAATTCCTACGAGCAGTACTTC.

To note about this clonotype: A read error may produce the germline difference seen at one junction end. The rearrangement uses TRBV3-1 and TRBJ1-4; D may be TRBD1 (6 bases). The CDR3 spans 16 residues. Germline V gene sequence: CDR1 LGHDT, CDR2 YNNKEL (reference sequence). The CDR3 DNA is TGTGCCAGCAGCCAAGATTCGGGGGCAACTAATGAAAGACTGTTTTTT. Protein sequence: CASSQDSGATNERLFF.

This clonotype showed up just a few times. CDR3 in amino acids: CASSEKGDTQYF. CDR3 nucleotide sequence: TGTGCCAGCAGTGAAAAGGGGGACACCCAGTACTTC. V gene TRBV6-1 combines with J gene TRBJ2-5, with D possibly being TRBD1 (6 bases). Trimming stripped 2 bases from V and 8 bases from J, with 9 bases between. Germline V gene data show CDR1 as MNHNS and CDR2 as SASEGT. The CDR3 length is 12 residues.

This clonotype was seen many times. The rearrangement joins TRBV3-1 to TRBJ2-1, with 8 bases matching TRBD2. The V and J ends lost 1 base and 2 bases, in that order; junction bases with no gene match: 4. The CDR3 spans 16 residues. CDR1 and CDR2 (germline): LGHDT, YNNKEL (reference sequence). The DNA of the CDR3 is TGTGCCAGCAGCCAAGTCCGGGAGGGCCCCTACAATGAGCAGTTCTTC. It is translated as CASSQVREGPYNEQFF.

This clonotype came up many times. The chain couples TRBV6-1 to TRBJ2-7; D possibly uses TRBD1 or TRBD2 (5 bases each). The CDR3 has 15 amino acids. V lost 4 bases to trimming and J lost 7 bases, with 20 bases between them. Germline V gene sequence: CDR1 MNHNS, CDR2 SASEGT. This CDR3 is CASSAEGTGRREQYF. CDR3 DNA: TGTGCCAGCAGTGCCGAGGGGACGGGGCGTAGGGAGCAGTACTTC.

At least ten counts were recorded for this clonotype. V and J are TRBV7-9 and TRBJ2-7, with TRBD1 matching over 8 bases. Germline loops: CDR1 SEHNR, CDR2 FQNEAQ (reference sequence). V shed 5 bases, J shed 2 bases, and the junction held 11 bases outside the gene matches. The CDR3 totals 16 residues. The CDR3, as DNA: TGTGCCAGCAGCCGAGCCGGGACAGGCCGAACCTACGAGCAGTACTTC. It translates to CASSRAGTGRTYEQYF.